This T cell receptor (beta chain) comes out of a study of cytomegalovirus exposure and HLA in healthy donors. As for the study in general: Earlier, 100 million or so unique TCR beta sequences were recovered from some 200 million T cells by an analysis.

The PCR had 60 Vbeta and 13 Jbeta primers. TCRdb's copy holds only in-frame clones and misses some; the assay was immunoSEQ multiplex PCR. The sample shows about 180,000 clones, roughly four fifths of them seen only once. There are 13 residues in the CDR3. The germline V gene encodes CDR1 SEHNR and CDR2 FQNEAQ (reference sequence). V trimming: 5 bases; J trimming: 4 bases; junction bases outside the gene matches: 3. The gene calls are TRBV7-9 and TRBJ1-2; 8 bases match TRBD1. Sequenced material: PBMCs. The TCR was taken from a woman aged 45-59 years in good health and CMV-seronegative. The CDR3 loop reads CASSPGGLYGYTF. The CDR3 DNA sequence: TGTGCCAGCAGCCCAGGGGGCCTCTATGGCTACACCTTC.